The 8 T cell receptor beta chains in this list originate from one sample, sequenced in a study of blood T cell repertoires in COVID-19. Sequencing was performed with immunoSEQ multiplex PCR; in TCRdb, only in-frame clones are kept and a portion is missing. This sample yields 26,000 or so clones, of which around 66% are seen a single time; 6% to 9.5% belongs to the top ten. Sequenced input: peripheral blood. The receptors were gathered from a man aged 55 to 70 with active or convalescent COVID-19.

The chain is built from TRBV10-3 and TRBJ2-7, with TRBD2 matching over 8 bases. The V segment lost 10 bases and the J segment 3 bases; nucleotides outside the gene matches: 11. Germline assignment: CDR1 ENHRY and CDR2 SYGVKD. This CDR3 spans 14 amino acids. The CDR3 DNA follows: TGTGCCACAGGGGAGCGGGGGACTGGCTACGAGCAGTACTTC. Its protein product is CATGERGTGYEQYF.

The gene calls are TRBV11-2 and TRBJ2-3; 9 bases are a match to TRBD1. The germline gives CDR1 SGHAT, CDR2 FQNNGV. The CDR3 has 13 amino acids. V gave up 5 bases and J gave up 9 bases; unmatched junction bases: 6. The DNA for the CDR3 is TGTGCCAGCAGCATGGGACAGGGCCGAACGCAGTATTTT. It is translated as CASSMGQGRTQYF.

CDR3 loop: CASSPEVGGGELFF. The CDR3 DNA follows: TGTGCCAGCAGCCCAGAGGTGGGAGGCGGGGAGCTGTTTTTT. The chain links TRBV9 to TRBJ2-2, with a weak D call TRBD2 (6 bases). The V end was cut by 4 bases, the J end by 7 bases, with 14 bases between. The CDR3 runs to 14 residues. Germline V lookup: CDR1 SGDLS, CDR2 YYNGEE. The variable domain in full, completed from reference TRBV9 and TRBJ2-2, reads DSGVTQTPKHLITATGQRVTLRCSPRSGDLSVYWYQQSLDQGLQFLIQYYNGEERAKGNILERFSAQQFPDLHSELNLSSLELGDSALYFCASSPEVGGGELFFGEGSRLTVL.

The chain employs TRBV5-6 and TRBJ1-5, with 7 nucleotides matching TRBD1. Germline CDR1 SGHDT, CDR2 YYEEEE. There are 18 residues in the CDR3. J lost 0 bases, V lost 3 bases, and 12 bases had no gene match. The DNA for the CDR3 is TGTGCCAGCAGCTCCTATGGGACAGAGAAAAGTAGCAATCAGCCCCAGCATTTT. Its protein product is CASSSYGTEKSSNQPQHF.

The V and J genes are TRBV6-5 and TRBJ2-5; perhaps TRBD1 as D (5 bases). Trimming left V 6 bases short and J 2 bases short, with 13 bases between. CDR3 length: 14 residues. The germline V gene encodes CDR1 MNHEY and CDR2 SVGAGI. In DNA form, the CDR3 reads TGTGCCAGCAGCGCTACAGGACAACAAGAGACCCAGTACTTC. Residues: CASSATGQQETQYF.

The CDR3 protein is CASSLTPGQGAKNIQYF. The CDR3 DNA reads as TGTGCCAGCAGCTTAACCCCGGGACAGGGAGCCAAAAACATTCAGTACTTC. This chain links TRBV7-9 with TRBJ2-4, with 9 positions matching TRBD1. CDR1 is SEHNR and CDR2 is FQNEAQ in the germline V gene (reference sequence). The length of the CDR3 is 17 residues. The trim removed 2 bases at V and 0 bases at J, leaving 5 bases unmatched.

V usage is TRBV6-5 and J usage is TRBJ2-7, with no clear D. The CDR3 is made up of 11 amino acids. Trimming removed 5 bases from V and 7 bases from J, with 9 bases in between. CDR1 is MNHEY, CDR2 SVGAGI, per germline. The CDR3 reads CASSLLSEQYF. The CDR3, as DNA: TGTGCCAGCAGTCTCCTCTCTGAGCAGTACTTC.

V is TRBV4-2 and J is TRBJ2-3; D not resolved. The CDR3 runs 14 residues. Per germline, CDR1 LGHNA and CDR2 YNFKEQ. The germline V and J ends were trimmed by 6 bases and 4 bases, with 14 bases remaining between them. CDR3 region: CASSPTLGADTQYF. Written as DNA, the CDR3 is TGTGCCAGCAGTCCCACTCTAGGAGCAGATACGCAGTATTTT.